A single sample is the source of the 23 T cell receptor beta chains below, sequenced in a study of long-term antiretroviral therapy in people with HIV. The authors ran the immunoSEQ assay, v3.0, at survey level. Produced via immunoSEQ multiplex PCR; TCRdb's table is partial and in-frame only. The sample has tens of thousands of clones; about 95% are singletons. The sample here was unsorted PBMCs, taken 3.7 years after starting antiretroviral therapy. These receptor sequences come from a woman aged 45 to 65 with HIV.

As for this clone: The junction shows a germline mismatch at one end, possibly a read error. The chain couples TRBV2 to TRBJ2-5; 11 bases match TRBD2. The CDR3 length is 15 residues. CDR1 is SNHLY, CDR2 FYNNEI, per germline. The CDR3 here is CASSTSGGTQKTQYF. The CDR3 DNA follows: TGTGCCAGCAGCACTAGCGGGGGAACCCAAAAGACCCAGTACTTC.

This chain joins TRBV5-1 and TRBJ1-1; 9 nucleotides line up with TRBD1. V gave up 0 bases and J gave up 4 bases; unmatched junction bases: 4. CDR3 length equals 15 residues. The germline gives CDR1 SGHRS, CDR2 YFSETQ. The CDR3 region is CASSLAGTGITEAFF. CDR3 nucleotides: TGCGCCAGCAGCTTGGCCGGGACAGGGATCACTGAAGCTTTCTTT. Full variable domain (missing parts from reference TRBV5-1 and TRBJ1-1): KAGVTQTPRYLIKTRGQQVTLSCSPISGHRSVSWYQQTPGQGLQFLFEYFSETQRNKGNFPGRFSGRQFSNSRSEMNVSTLELGDSALYLCASSLAGTGITEAFFGQGTRLTVV.

The CDR3 sequence: CASSLDNTEAFF. The CDR3 DNA is TGTGCCAGCAGTCTTGACAACACTGAAGCTTTCTTT. V is TRBV2 and J is TRBJ1-1; D is undetermined. Germline V CDR1 and CDR2: SNHLY, FYNNEI. The CDR3 has 12 residues. Deletions cut 5 bases from V and 2 bases from J, with 6 bases between.

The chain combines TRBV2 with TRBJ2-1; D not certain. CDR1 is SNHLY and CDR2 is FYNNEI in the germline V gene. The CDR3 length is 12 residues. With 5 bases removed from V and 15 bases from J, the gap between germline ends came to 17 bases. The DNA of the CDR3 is TGTGCCAGCAGTTTCGACTCCCCCTGGCGGTTCTTC. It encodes CASSFDSPWRFF.

The CDR3 sequence: CAIIPGQGANKGPTEAFF. In nucleotides, the CDR3 is TGTGCCATCATTCCGGGACAGGGGGCGAACAAAGGGCCCACTGAAGCTTTCTTT. The chain employs TRBV10-3 and TRBJ1-1, with 12 nucleotides matching TRBD1. The CDR3 has 18 amino acids. V dropped 7 bases and J dropped 4; count of bases not matched to a gene: 16. Germline-derived CDR1 and CDR2 are ENHRY and SYGVKD.

The CDR3 DNA reads as TGTGCCAGCAGCGTCGCTGGACAGGGGATCACTGAAGCTTTCTTT. Amino acid sequence: CASSVAGQGITEAFF. The chain links TRBV9 to TRBJ1-1, with 9 bases identical to TRBD1. CDR3 length: 15 amino acids. With V trimmed by 2 bases and J by 4 bases, 6 bases remained unmatched. Germline V lookup: CDR1 SGDLS, CDR2 YYNGEE.

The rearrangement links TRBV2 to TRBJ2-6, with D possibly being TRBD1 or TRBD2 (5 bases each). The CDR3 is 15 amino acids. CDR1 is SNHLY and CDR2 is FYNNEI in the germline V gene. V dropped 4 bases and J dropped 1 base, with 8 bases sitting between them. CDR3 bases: TGTGCCAGCAGTGGGTGGGGGTCTGGGGCCAACGTCCTGACTTTC. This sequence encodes CASSGWGSGANVLTF.

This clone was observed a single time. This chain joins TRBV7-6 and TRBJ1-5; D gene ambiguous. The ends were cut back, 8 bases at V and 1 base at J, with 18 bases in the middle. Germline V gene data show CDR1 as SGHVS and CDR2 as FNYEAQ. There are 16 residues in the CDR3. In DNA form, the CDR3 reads TGTGCCAGCTCCATGGAGGGAAGGCGGAGCAATCAGCCCCAGCATTTT. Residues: CASSMEGRRSNQPQHF. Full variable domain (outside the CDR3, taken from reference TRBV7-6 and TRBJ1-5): GAGVSQSPRYKVTKRGQDVALRCDPISGHVSLYWYRQALGQGPEFLTYFNYEAQQDKSGLPNDRFSAERPEGSISTLTIQRTEQRDSAMYRCASSMEGRRSNQPQHFGDGTRLSIL.

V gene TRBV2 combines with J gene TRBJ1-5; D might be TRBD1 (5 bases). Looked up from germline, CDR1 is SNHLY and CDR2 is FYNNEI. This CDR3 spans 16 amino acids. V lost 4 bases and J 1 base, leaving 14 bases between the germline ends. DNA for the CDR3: TGTGCCAGCAGTGTGAGAGGGGCTGAGAGCAATCAGCCCCAGCATTTT. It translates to CASSVRGAESNQPQHF.

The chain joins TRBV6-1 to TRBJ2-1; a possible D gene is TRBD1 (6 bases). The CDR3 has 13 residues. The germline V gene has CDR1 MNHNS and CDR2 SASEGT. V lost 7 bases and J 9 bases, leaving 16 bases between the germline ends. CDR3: CASILNRVGEQFF. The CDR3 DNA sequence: TGTGCCAGCATACTCAACAGGGTCGGTGAGCAGTTCTTC.

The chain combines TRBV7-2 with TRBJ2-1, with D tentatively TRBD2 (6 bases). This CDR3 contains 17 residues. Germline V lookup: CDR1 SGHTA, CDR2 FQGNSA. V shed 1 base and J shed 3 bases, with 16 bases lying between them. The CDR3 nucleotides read TGTGCCAGCAGCTTAGACGGGGGATTGACAGTCTACAATGAGCAGTTCTTC. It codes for CASSLDGGLTVYNEQFF.

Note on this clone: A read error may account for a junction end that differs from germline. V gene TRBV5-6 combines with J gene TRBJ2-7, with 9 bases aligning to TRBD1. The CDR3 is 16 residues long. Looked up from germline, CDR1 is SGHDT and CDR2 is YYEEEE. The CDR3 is CASSLGAGTGTYEQYF. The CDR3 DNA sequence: TGTGCCAGCAGTTTGGGAGCGGGGACAGGGACCTACGAGCAGTACTTC.

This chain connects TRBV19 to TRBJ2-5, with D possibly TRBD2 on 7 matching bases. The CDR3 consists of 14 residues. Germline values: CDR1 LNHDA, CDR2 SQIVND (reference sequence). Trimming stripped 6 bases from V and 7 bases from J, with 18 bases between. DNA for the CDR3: TGTGCCAGTAGCATCCAAGGGGGGGCCGGGACCCAGTACTTC. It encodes CASSIQGGAGTQYF.

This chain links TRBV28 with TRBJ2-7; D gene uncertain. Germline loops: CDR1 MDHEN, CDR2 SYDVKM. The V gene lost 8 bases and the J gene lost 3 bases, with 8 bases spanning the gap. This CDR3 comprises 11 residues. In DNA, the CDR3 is TGTGCCAGCCTGGGCGTCTACGAGCAGTACTTC. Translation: CASLGVYEQYF.

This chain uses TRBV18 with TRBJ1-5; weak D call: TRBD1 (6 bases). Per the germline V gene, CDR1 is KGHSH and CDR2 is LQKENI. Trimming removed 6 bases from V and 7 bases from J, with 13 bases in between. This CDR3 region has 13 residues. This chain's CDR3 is CASSTGGGQPQHF. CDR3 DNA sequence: TGTGCCAGCTCGACAGGAGGGGGACAGCCCCAGCATTTT.

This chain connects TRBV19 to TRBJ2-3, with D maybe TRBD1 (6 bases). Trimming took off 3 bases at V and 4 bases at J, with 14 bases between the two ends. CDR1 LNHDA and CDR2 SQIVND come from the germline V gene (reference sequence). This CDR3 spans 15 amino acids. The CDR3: CASSIFRRGADTQYF. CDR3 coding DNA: TGTGCCAGTAGTATTTTTCGCAGGGGAGCAGATACGCAGTATTTT.

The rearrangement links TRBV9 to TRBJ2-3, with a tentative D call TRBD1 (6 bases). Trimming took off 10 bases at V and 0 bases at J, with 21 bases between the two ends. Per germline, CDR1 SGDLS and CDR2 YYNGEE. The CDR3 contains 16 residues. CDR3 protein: CAALRGSTASTDTQYF. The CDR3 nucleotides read TGTGCCGCATTAAGGGGGAGCACCGCTAGCACAGATACGCAGTATTTT.

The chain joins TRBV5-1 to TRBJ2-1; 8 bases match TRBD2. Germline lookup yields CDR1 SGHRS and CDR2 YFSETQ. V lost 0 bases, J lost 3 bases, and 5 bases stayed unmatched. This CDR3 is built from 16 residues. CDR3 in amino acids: CASSLDAGGNYNEQFF. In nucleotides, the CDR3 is TGCGCCAGCAGCTTGGACGCGGGGGGTAACTACAATGAGCAGTTCTTC.

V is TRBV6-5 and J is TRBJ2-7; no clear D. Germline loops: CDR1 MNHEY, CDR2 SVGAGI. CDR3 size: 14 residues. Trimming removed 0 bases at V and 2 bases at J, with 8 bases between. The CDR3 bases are TGTGCCAGCAGTTACTCGGGTGATACCTACGAGCAGTACTTC. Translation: CASSYSGDTYEQYF.

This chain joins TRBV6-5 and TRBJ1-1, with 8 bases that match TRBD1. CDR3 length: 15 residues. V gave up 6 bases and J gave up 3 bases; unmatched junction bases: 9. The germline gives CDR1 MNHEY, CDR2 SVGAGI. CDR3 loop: CASSLRTGLDTEAFF. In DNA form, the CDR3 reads TGTGCCAGCAGCTTAAGGACAGGGTTGGACACTGAAGCTTTCTTT.

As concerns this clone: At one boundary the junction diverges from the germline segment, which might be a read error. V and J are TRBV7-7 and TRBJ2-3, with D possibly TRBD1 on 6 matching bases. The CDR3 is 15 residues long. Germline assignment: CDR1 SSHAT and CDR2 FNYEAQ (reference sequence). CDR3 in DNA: TGTGCTAGCAGCTTAGAGCTCGGACAGTGGGATGTGCAGTATTTT. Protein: CASSLELGQWDVQYF.

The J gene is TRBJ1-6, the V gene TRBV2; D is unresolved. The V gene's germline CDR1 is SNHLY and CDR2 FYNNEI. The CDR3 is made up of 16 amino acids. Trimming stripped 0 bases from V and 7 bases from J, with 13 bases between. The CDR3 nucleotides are TGTGCCAGCAGTGAAGCGCTTTTGGCCCCCAATTCACCCCTCCACTTT. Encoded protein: CASSEALLAPNSPLHF.

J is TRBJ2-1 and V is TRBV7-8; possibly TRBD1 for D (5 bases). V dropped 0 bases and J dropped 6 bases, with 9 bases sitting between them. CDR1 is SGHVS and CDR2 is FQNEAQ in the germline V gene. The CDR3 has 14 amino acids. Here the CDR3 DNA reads TGTGCCAGCAGCTTAGCGGGGCCCATCAATGAGCAGTTCTTC. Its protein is CASSLAGPINEQFF.